A selection of T cell receptor beta chains follows, all from one sample in a study of CD8 T cells in ankylosing spondylitis. TCRdb used MiXCR to reprocess the 5' RACE reads, holding one entry per CDR3 protein. The sample lists 700,000 or so distinct CDR3 sequences; around 19% were seen once. Sequenced material: blood, either unsorted or a sorted T cell fraction (not recorded which). These receptors came from a male donor with ankylosing spondylitis. Both conserved end residues are trimmed from each CDR3. Each record gives: clone size, D gene, V gene, J gene, CDR3 protein. D genes are given only for firm matches. Clone size is stated in some rows and not others, as once, few, many or a class when expanded.

NA	NA	TRBV27	TRBJ1-2	ASSLSGNAYGYT
NA	NA	TRBV3-1	TRBJ1-1	ASSQVTGNTEAF
NA	TRBD2	TRBV5-1	TRBJ2-3	ASSLEGGGTSTDTQY
many	NA	TRBV24-1	TRBJ2-2	ATRTANTGELF
NA	TRBD1	TRBV5-1	TRBJ1-1	ASSWDRPTEAF
few	NA	TRBV12-3/TRBV12-4	TRBJ1-1	ASSLKGGGTEAF
few	TRBD1	TRBV5-1	TRBJ2-5	ASSNYRGETQY
few	TRBD2	TRBV4-2	TRBJ2-2	ASSQAPSGRAAGELF
NA	NA	TRBV6-5	TRBJ1-5	ASSYSGQSNQPQH
NA	NA	TRBV5-1	TRBJ1-6	ASSLGREGSPLH
NA	TRBD2	TRBV12-3/TRBV12-4	TRBJ2-2	ASSFLRGRGTGELF
few	NA	TRBV18	TRBJ2-5	ASSPGQPGETQY
NA	NA	TRBV7-9	TRBJ1-1	ASSPSPVGTEAF
few	TRBD1	TRBV9	TRBJ2-5	ASSTRTGEGETQY
NA	NA	TRBV7-9	TRBJ2-7	ASSSGTLTYEQY
few	TRBD2	TRBV14	TRBJ2-7	ASSRTGLANYEQY
NA	NA	TRBV27	TRBJ2-1	ASSHSGASYNEQF
many	NA	TRBV27	TRBJ1-5	ASSIGQFNQPQH
few	NA	TRBV9	TRBJ2-1	ASSVPGLYNEQF
NA	NA	TRBV27	TRBJ2-3	ASSPASISTDTQY
NA	NA	TRBV7-9	TRBJ2-7	ASSPRPSTGDYEQY
NA	NA	TRBV27	TRBJ2-3	ASSKQTGSDTQY
NA	NA	TRBV5-6	TRBJ2-7	ASSLDPSSSYEQY
many	TRBD1	TRBV4-1	TRBJ1-4	ASSQPGTGSEKLF
few	NA	TRBV7-8	TRBJ1-5	ASSLVVYPNQPQH
many	NA	TRBV4-3	TRBJ1-1	ASSRGRELHEAF
NA	TRBD2	TRBV30	TRBJ2-1	AWSVLFLASGGRNNEQF
NA	TRBD2	TRBV7-2	TRBJ2-3	ASSLVRLAGGADTQY
NA	NA	TRBV6-1	TRBJ1-5	ASSEARVQPQH
few	NA	TRBV6-6	TRBJ2-1	ASQPGQTEQF
few	TRBD1	TRBV10-3	TRBJ1-3	AITSGQGLSGNTIY
few	NA	TRBV7-9	TRBJ1-1	ASSLEGAGDTEAF
NA	NA	TRBV29-1	TRBJ1-1	SVDWWGNTEAF
few	TRBD2	TRBV5-1	TRBJ2-1	ASSLSEGGNNEQF
NA	NA	TRBV10-3	TRBJ2-7	AIRAGQSYEQY
NA	NA	TRBV5-1	TRBJ2-7	ASSLATGETYEQY
few	NA	TRBV3-1	TRBJ2-2	ASSKNSGTNTGELF
NA	NA	TRBV7-6	TRBJ2-3	ASSLAQLPARGTQY
few	TRBD2	TRBV12-3/TRBV12-4	TRBJ2-1	ASSGRDRGGLAGDYNEQF
few	NA	TRBV15	TRBJ1-2	ATSRVQGSFGYT
NA	NA	TRBV29-1	TRBJ2-1	SVFGLREQF
NA	NA	TRBV5-1	TRBJ1-2	ASSLEGGGYT